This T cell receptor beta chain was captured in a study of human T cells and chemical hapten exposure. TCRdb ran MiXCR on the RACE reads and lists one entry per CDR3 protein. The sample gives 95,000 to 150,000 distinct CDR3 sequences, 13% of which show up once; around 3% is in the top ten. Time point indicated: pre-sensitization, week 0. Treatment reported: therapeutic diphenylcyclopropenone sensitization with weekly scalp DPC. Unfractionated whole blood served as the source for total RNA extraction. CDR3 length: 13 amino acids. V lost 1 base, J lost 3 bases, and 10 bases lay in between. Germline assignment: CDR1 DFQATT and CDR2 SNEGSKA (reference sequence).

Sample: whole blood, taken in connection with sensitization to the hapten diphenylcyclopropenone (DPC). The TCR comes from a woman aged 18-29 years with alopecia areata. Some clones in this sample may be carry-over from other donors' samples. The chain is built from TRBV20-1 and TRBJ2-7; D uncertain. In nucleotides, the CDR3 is TGCAGTGCTAGAGTAGTGGGCCTCTACGAGCAGTACTTC. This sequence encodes CSARVVGLYEQYF.